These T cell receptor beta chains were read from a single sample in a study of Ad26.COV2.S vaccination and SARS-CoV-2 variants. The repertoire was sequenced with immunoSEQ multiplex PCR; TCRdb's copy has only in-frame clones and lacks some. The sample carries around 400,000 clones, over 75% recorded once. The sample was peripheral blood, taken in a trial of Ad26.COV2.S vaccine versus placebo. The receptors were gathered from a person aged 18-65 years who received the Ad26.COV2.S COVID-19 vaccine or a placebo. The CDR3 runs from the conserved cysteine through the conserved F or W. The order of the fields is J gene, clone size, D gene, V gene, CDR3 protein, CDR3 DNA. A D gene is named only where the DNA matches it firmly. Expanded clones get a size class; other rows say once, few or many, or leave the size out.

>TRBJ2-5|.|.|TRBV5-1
CASSTAEPETQYF
TGCGCCAGCAGCACGGCCGAACCGGAGACCCAGTACTTC
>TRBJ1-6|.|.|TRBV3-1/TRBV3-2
CASSPDTYRVSPLHF
TGTGCCAGCAGCCCGGACACTTACAGGGTTTCACCCCTCCACTTT
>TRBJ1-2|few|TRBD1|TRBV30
CAWSAPGQDSRGYTF
TGTGCCTGGAGTGCCCCCGGACAGGACTCGAGAGGCTACACCTTC
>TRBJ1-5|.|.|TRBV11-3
CASSLDGNQPQHF
TGTGCCAGCAGCTTAGATGGGAATCAGCCCCAGCATTTT
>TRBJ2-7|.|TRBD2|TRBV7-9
CASSLIQGSGGEQYF
TGTGCCAGCAGCTTAATTCAGGGAAGCGGGGGCGAGCAGTACTTC
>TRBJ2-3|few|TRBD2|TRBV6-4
CASSETSGTDTQYF
TGTGCCAGCAGTGAGACTAGCGGCACAGATACGCAGTATTTT
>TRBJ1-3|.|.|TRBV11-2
CASSFGATIYF
TGTGCCAGCAGCTTCGGTGCTACCATATATTTT
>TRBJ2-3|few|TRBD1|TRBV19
CASSITGAEADTQYF
TGTGCCAGTAGTATTACAGGGGCTGAGGCAGATACGCAGTATTTT
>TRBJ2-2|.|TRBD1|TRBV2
CASSEGRGLIGELFF
TGTGCCAGCAGTGAGGGCAGGGGGCTCATCGGGGAGCTGTTTTTT
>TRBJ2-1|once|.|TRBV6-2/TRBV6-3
CASRSSGFRANEQFF
TGTGCCAGCCGTTCAAGCGGTTTTAGGGCCAATGAGCAGTTCTTC
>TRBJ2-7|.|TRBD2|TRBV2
CASKGLAGRIEQYF
TGTGCCAGCAAGGGACTAGCGGGACGTATCGAGCAGTACTTC
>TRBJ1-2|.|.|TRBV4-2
CASSQGQAAYGYTF
TGTGCCAGCAGCCAAGGACAGGCCGCTTATGGCTACACCTTC
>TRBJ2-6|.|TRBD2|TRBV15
CATSRGLAGANVLTF
TGTGCCACCAGCAGGGGACTAGCTGGGGCCAACGTCCTGACTTTC
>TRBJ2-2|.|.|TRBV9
CASSVSFAGRTGELFF
TGTGCCAGCAGCGTAAGCTTTGCGGGAAGAACCGGGGAGCTGTTTTTT